This T cell receptor (beta chain) originates from a study of blood T cell repertoires in COVID-19 (dated by TCRdb to the early 2020s). About the study as a whole: Collaborator samples came from the United States, Italy and Spain and covered acute and convalescent phases of COVID-19. The prospective study material was composed of cDNA or gDNA derived from T cells, B-cell-depleted T cells, or PBMCs. Subjects who had been exposed to COVID-19, were actively infected with it, or had recovered from it provided the deeply sampled blood TCRbeta repertoires that made up the dataset. The repertoires were released in a freely available public database meant as a resource for research on the immune response to SARS-CoV-2. The samples were drawn from the first 160 participants of the ongoing ImmuneRACE study and from 1,254 subjects provided by 6 global collaborators. Nearly every sample came with metadata listing a de-identified subject ID, COVID-19 status, age in years and sex. Where available, HLA class I and class II types were obtained from metadata supplied by the sample provider rather than from assay-based typing. The paper as a whole reports these results and caveats: How much clinical and demographic metadata was included differed by source and by participant, and the metadata was provided uncurated.

TCRbeta CDR3 regions were amplified from genomic DNA using the immunoSEQ Assay, a bias-controlled multiplex PCR. The published analysis was carried out like this. Nucleated cell counts per sample were estimated from amplification of reference gene primers within the assay. To quantify the absolute abundance of each unique TCRbeta CDR3 rearrangement, sequence reads were collapsed and filtered. Productive Simpson clonality was computed per sample as the square root of Simpson's diversity index over productive rearrangements. In TCRdb, the immuneACCESS table is reduced to in-frame sequences with V and J assigned. These tables do not hold every clone; where another copy was compared, an unresolved V gene accounts for under half, and the others remain unexplained. The V and J calls and clone size were taken over from that table, and D and trimming were inferred from the DNA. In all, the sample holds just over 50,000 clones, and around 84% of those were seen once. The ten largest clones capture roughly 15% of the sample.

This clone is judged large (0.1 to 1%). Its target antigen remains unknown. No base quality values were provided; no much bigger clone lies one nucleotide off. The cysteine opens and the phenylalanine closes a CDR3 of 22 amino acids. The entry retains the CDR3 DNA only, 66 bases that are in frame from base 1. Based on the germline V gene (reference sequence), the CDR1 and CDR2 sequences are MNHEY and SMNVEV. Deletion took 6 bases off V and 1 base off J, with a span of 35 bases between the germline ends. Collaborating institutions collected whole blood in K2EDTA tubes following their own protocols. For TCRbeta analysis, collaborators shipped samples in one of three forms: frozen whole blood, isolated PBMCs, or DNA extracted from either of those sample types.

Sequencing was performed on peripheral blood. Rearrangement joined TRBV27 to TRBJ2-3; D gene: possibly TRBD2, on 6 matching bases. The TCR originated in a man in his 70s with acute or convalescent COVID-19. The sequence in DNA is TGTGCCAGCAGCCTTACCGTCCAATCCTTTTTAGCGGTGATAACTGGCACAGATACGCAGTATTTT. The encoded protein is CASSLTVQSFLAVITGTDTQYF.